This T cell receptor beta chain was found in a study of blood T cell repertoires in COVID-19. Study background: COVID-19 samples, acute and convalescent, were from the United States, Italy and Spain. From T cells, B-cell-depleted T cells, or PBMCs came the material, which was cDNA or gDNA.

Participants spanned ages about 18 to 90 years and resided in 20 to 25 US areas. In the source study's methods: Reference gene primer amplification in the assay estimated nucleated cell counts. Generated by immunoSEQ multiplex PCR, the TCRdb table keeps only in-frame clones and is missing some. V and J calls and clone size are as listed in that table; D and trimming were resolved from the DNA. The sample lists around 320,000 clones, 85% to 90% occurring once. The CDR3 has 18 residues. Trimming at V came to 0 bases and at J to 5 bases, leaving 7 bases not matched to a gene. CDR1 ENHRY and CDR2 SYGVKD come from the germline V gene.

This clonotype was obtained from a woman aged 50 to 60 who had been exposed to COVID-19. Sequencing input: PBMCs or T cells enriched from blood (not recorded which). The chain links TRBV10-3 to TRBJ1-6; the match to TRBD1 covers 10 bases. In nucleotides, the CDR3 is TGTGCCATCAGTGAGTCTTCCTCCGGGACAGGGGATAATTCACCCCTCCACTTT. Translation: CAISESSSGTGDNSPLHF.